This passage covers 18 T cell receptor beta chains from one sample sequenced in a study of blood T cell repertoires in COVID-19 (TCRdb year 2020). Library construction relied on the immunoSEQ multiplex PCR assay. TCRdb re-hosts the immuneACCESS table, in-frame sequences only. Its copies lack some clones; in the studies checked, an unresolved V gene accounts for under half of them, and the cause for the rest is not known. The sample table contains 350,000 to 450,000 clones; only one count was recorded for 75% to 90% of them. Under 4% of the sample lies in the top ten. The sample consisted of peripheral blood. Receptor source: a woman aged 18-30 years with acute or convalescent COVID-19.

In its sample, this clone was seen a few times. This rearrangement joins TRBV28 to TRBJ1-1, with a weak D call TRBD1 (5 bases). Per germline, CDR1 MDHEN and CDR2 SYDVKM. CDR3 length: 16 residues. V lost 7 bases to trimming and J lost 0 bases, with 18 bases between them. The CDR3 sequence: CASTLRQGILNTEAFF. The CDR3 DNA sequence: TGTGCCAGCACCCTTCGTCAGGGAATTTTGAACACTGAAGCTTTCTTT.

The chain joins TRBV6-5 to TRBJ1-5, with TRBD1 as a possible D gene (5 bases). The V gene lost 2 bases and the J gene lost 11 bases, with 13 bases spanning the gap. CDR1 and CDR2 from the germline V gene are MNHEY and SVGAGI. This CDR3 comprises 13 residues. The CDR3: CASSYVREGAQHF. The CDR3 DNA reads TGTGCCAGCAGTTACGTCAGGGAAGGGGCCCAGCATTTT.

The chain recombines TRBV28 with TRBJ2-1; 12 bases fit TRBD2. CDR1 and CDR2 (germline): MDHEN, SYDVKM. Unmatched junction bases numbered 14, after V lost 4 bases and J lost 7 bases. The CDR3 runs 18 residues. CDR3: CASSSQRYGTSGLNEQFF. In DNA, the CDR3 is TGTGCCAGCAGTTCGCAGCGGTATGGGACTAGCGGGTTAAATGAGCAGTTCTTC.

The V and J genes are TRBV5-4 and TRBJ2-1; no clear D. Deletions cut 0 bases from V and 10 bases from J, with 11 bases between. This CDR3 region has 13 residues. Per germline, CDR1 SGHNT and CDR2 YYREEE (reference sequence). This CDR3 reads CASSLGAGGEQFF. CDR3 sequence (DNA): TGTGCCAGCAGCTTGGGGGCTGGTGGGGAGCAGTTCTTC.

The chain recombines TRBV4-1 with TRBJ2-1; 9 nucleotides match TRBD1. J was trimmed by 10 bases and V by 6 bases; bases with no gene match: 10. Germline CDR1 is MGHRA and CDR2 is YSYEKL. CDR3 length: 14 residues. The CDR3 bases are TGCGCCAGCAGAGACAGGGGGGGAGCGGGGGAGCAGTTCTTC. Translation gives CASRDRGGAGEQFF.

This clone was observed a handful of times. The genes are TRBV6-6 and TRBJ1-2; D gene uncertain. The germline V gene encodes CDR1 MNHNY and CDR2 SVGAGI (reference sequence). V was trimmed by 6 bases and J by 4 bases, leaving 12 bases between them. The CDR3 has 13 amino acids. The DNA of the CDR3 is TGTGCCAGCAGCACTATAACCCCCTATGGCTACACCTTC. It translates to CASSTITPYGYTF.

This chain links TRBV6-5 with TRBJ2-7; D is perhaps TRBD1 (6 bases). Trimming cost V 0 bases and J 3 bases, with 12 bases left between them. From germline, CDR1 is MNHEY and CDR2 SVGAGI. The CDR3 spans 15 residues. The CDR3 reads CASSYSRQGHYEQYF. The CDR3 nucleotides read TGTGCCAGCAGTTACTCGAGGCAGGGGCACTACGAGCAGTACTTC.

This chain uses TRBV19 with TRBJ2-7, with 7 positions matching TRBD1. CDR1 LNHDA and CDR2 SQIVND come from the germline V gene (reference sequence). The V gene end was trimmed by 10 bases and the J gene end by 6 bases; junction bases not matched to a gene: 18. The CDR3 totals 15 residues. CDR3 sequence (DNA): TGTGCCACCACGGGTTCCTGGCAGGGGGTTGGCGAGCAGTACTTC. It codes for CATTGSWQGVGEQYF. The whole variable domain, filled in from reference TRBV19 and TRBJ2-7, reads DGGITQSPKYLFRKEGQNVTLSCEQNLNHDAMYWYRQDPGQGLRLIYYSQIVNDFQKGDIAEGYSVSREKKESFPLTVTSAQKNPTAFYLCATTGSWQGVGEQYFGPGTRLTVT.

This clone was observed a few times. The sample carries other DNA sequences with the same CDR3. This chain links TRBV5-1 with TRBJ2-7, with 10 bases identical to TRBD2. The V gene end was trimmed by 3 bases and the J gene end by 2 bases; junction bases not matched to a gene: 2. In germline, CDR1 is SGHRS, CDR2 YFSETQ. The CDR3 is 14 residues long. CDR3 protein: CASSSTSGAYEQYF. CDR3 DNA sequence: TGCGCCAGCAGCTCTACTAGCGGGGCCTACGAGCAGTACTTC.

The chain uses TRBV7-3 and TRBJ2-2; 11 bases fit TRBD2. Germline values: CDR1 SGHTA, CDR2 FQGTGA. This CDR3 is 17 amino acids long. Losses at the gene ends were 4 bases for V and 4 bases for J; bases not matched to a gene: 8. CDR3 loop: CASSSSGGSWGTGELFF. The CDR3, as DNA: TGTGCCAGCAGCTCTAGCGGGGGGAGTTGGGGCACCGGGGAGCTGTTTTTT.

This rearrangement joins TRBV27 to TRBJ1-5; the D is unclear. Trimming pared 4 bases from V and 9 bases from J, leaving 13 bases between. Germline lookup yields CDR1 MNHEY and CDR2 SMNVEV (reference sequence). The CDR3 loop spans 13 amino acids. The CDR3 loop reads CASSSGLVGPQHF. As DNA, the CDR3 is TGTGCCAGCAGTTCAGGACTGGTGGGGCCCCAGCATTTT.

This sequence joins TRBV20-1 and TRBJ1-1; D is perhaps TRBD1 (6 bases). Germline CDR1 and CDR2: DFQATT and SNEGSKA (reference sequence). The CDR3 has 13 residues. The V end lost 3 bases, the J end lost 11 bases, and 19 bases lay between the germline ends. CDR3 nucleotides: TGCAGTGCTAGTTTGGGGGGGGCTCAAAAGGCTTTCTTT. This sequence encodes CSASLGGAQKAFF.

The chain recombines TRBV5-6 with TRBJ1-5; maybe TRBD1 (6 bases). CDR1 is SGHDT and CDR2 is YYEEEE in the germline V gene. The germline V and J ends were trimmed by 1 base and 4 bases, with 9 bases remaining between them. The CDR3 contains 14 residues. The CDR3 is CASSLKGGNQPQHF. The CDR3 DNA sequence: TGTGCCAGCAGCTTGAAGGGGGGGAATCAGCCCCAGCATTTT.

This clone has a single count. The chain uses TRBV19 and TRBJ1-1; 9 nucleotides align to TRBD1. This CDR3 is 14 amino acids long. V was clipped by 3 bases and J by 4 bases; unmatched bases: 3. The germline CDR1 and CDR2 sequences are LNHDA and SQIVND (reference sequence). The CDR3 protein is CASSIRTGVTEAFF. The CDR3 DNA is TGTGCCAGTAGTATTCGGACAGGGGTCACTGAAGCTTTCTTT.

The CDR3 DNA reads as TGTGCCAGCAGCTTAAGTAGGTCGGGAGGAGAGCAGTACTTC. Encoded protein: CASSLSRSGGEQYF. This chain uses TRBV11-3 with TRBJ2-7; 7 bases map to TRBD2. V lost 2 bases to trimming and J lost 7 bases; unmatched junction nucleotides: 8. This CDR3 spans 14 amino acids. Germline values: CDR1 SGHNT, CDR2 YENEEA. Supplemented by reference TRBV11-3 and TRBJ2-7, the full variable domain reads EAGVVQSPRYKIIEKKQPVAFWCNPISGHNTLYWYLQNLGQGPELLIRYENEEAVDDSQLPKDRFSAERLKGVDSTLKIQPAELGDSAVYLCASSLSRSGGEQYFGPGTRLTVT.

CDR3 loop: CSVEGTSRTGELFF. CDR3 DNA: TGCAGCGTTGAAGGGACTAGCAGGACCGGGGAGCTGTTTTTT. The chain couples TRBV29-1 to TRBJ2-2, with TRBD2 matching over 8 bases. The CDR3 is 14 amino acids. In germline, CDR1 is SQVTM, CDR2 ANQGSEA. Germline trimming cut 1 base from V and 5 bases from J; bases unmatched to any gene: 3.

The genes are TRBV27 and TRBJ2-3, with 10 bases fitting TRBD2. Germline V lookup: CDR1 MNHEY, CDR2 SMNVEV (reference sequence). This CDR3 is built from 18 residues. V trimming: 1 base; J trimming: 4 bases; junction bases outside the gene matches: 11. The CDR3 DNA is TGTGCCAGCAGTTTATTTTATGTGGCGGGACTAGCGTCAGATACGCAGTATTTT. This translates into CASSLFYVAGLASDTQYF.

The CDR3 DNA sequence: TGTGCCAGCAGTTACGGGGAGGGCTATGGCTACACCTTC. It encodes CASSYGEGYGYTF. The J gene is TRBJ1-2, the V gene TRBV6-5; no definite D call. Trimming cost V 2 bases and J 4 bases, with 8 bases left between them. Germline lookup yields CDR1 MNHEY and CDR2 SVGAGI. The CDR3 extends over 13 amino acids.